This T cell receptor beta chain was recovered during a study of CD8 T cells in Susac syndrome. Reverse transcription of roughly 0.5 to 1 ug RNA used random hexamers. TCRdb processed the immunoSEQ multiplex PCR reads anew with MiXCR; each CDR3 protein has one entry. The sample shows around 150,000 distinct CDR3 sequences, around 95% of them seen only once. This TCR was recovered from a human donor with multiple sclerosis. The material sequenced was CD4+ T cells from PBMCs.

CDR3 sequence: CASSLATGRDTIYF. CDR3 nucleotides: TGTGCCAGCAGCTTAGCGACAGGGAGGGACACCATATATTTT. The V call is TRBV7-2, the J call TRBJ1-3; 7 nucleotides align to TRBD1. The CDR3 contains 14 residues. After removal of 0 bases from V and 8 bases from J, the junction contained 4 bases not matched to a gene. Germline V lookup: CDR1 SGHTA, CDR2 FQGNSA. Full variable domain (rest looked up from reference TRBV7-2 and TRBJ1-3): GAGVSQSPSNKVTEKGKDVELRCDPISGHTALYWYRQSLGQGLEFLIYFQGNSAPDKSGLPSDRFSAERTGGSVSTLTIQRTQQEDSAVYLCASSLATGRDTIYFGEGSWLTVV.